This entry describes one T cell receptor beta chain. The data were obtained in a study of blood T cell repertoires in COVID-19. The data were produced by immunoSEQ multiplex PCR, yet TCRdb's version contains in-frame clones alone and is incomplete. Among some 150,000 clones, 84% were seen once, and the ten largest hold over 35%. Sequenced material: peripheral blood. The source of this sequence is a human donor in a cohort sampled during active COVID-19.

The CDR3 region is CAWSPRDWYNEQFF. DNA for the CDR3: TGTGCCTGGAGTCCCCGGGACTGGTACAATGAGCAGTTCTTC. The chain couples TRBV30 to TRBJ2-1, with D possibly TRBD2 on 6 matching bases. The CDR3 contains 14 residues. V was cut by 2 bases and J by 4 bases, with 12 bases left in between. Germline values: CDR1 GTSNPN, CDR2 SVGIG (reference sequence).